This entry lists 4 T cell receptor beta chains sequenced from one sample in a study of OX40 agonist ivuxolimab in advanced cancers. Sequenced by immunoSEQ multiplex PCR; TCRdb stores in-frame clones only, minus some. This sample has about 69,000 clones, with approximately 91% found just once. The sample consisted of CD4+ or CD8+ T cells sorted from blood, taken in a trial of the OX40 agonist ivuxolimab. These TCRs come from an adult with an advanced solid tumor such as melanoma, head and neck, liver or kidney cancer.

The gene calls are TRBV6-1 and TRBJ2-5, with D possibly being TRBD1 (9 bases). The CDR3 covers 17 residues. Trimming pared 0 bases from V and 6 bases from J, leaving 20 bases between. The germline V gene encodes CDR1 MNHNS and CDR2 SASEGT. The CDR3 region is CASSEATGGTGRKTQYF. CDR3 nucleotide sequence: TGTGCCAGCAGTGAAGCCACGGGGGGGACAGGGAGGAAGACCCAGTACTTC.

The chain carries TRBV10-1 and TRBJ1-4, with D perhaps TRBD1 (6 bases). Germline lookup yields CDR1 WNHNN and CDR2 SYGVQD (reference sequence). This CDR3 contains 13 residues. The V and J ends lost 5 bases and 8 bases respectively, with 12 bases between them. The DNA of the CDR3 is TGCGCCAGCAGTCCAGCAGGGGTGGAAAAACTGTTTTTT. Translation: CASSPAGVEKLFF.

The chain has TRBV7-2 and TRBJ2-7; 16 bases fit TRBD2. The V segment lost 5 bases and the J segment 6 bases; nucleotides outside the gene matches: 4. The germline V gene encodes CDR1 SGHTA and CDR2 FQGNSA. This CDR3 spans 15 amino acids. As DNA, the CDR3 is TGTGCCAGCAGCCCGGGGACTAGCGGGAGGGGCGAGCAGTACTTC. As protein: CASSPGTSGRGEQYF.

This rearrangement joins TRBV6-6 to TRBJ2-7, with D perhaps TRBD1 (6 bases). There are 16 residues in the CDR3. V was trimmed by 0 bases and J by 4 bases, leaving 16 bases between them. Germline CDR1 and CDR2: MNHNY and SVGAGI (reference sequence). CDR3 region: CASSYSSSGVGYEQYF. The CDR3 DNA is TGTGCCAGCAGTTACTCGAGTTCAGGGGTGGGGTACGAGCAGTACTTC.